These T cell receptor beta chains were read from a single sample in a study of cytomegalovirus exposure and HLA in healthy donors. TCRdb's table, derived via immunoSEQ multiplex PCR, lists solely in-frame clones and lacks some. Here the sample spans 250,000 or so clones, about 80% being singletons. The sequencing input was PBMCs. Receptor source: an older woman in good health and CMV-seropositive. Both conserved end residues are part of each CDR3. D genes are given only for firm matches. Expanded clones get a size class; other rows say once, few or many, or leave the size out.

abundance,v_gene,d_gene,j_gene,CDR3aa,CDR3nt
-,TRBV2,-,TRBJ1-2,CASTEKYGYTF,TGTGCCAGCACGGAGAAGTATGGCTACACCTTC
-,TRBV5-1,-,TRBJ1-2,CASSLGQANYGYTF,TGCGCCAGCAGCTTGGGACAGGCTAACTATGGCTACACCTTC
-,TRBV6-6,-,TRBJ1-5,CAGGGNQPQHF,TGTGCCGGCGGTGGAAATCAGCCCCAGCATTTT
-,TRBV27,-,TRBJ1-5,CASSFLGDGQPQHF,TGTGCCAGCAGTTTTTTAGGGGATGGTCAGCCCCAGCATTTT
-,TRBV6-5,-,TRBJ2-7,CASSNGQSYEQYF,TGTGCCAGCAGTAATGGACAGTCCTACGAGCAGTACTTC
-,TRBV5-1,-,TRBJ1-4,CASSLGQGINEKLFF,TGCGCCAGCAGCTTAGGACAAGGCATTAATGAAAAACTGTTTTTT
-,TRBV4-1,TRBD2,TRBJ2-1,CASSQTRPGTILYNEQFF,TGCGCCAGCAGCCAGACAAGACCCGGGACTATCCTCTACAATGAGCAGTTCTTC
-,TRBV9,TRBD2,TRBJ2-3,CASSTKTSGRAADTQYF,TGTGCCAGCAGCACAAAGACTAGCGGGAGGGCCGCAGATACGCAGTATTTT
-,TRBV27,-,TRBJ2-5,CASSLKIYPGETQYF,TGTGCCAGCAGTTTAAAGATCTACCCGGGGGAGACCCAGTACTTC
once,TRBV2,-,TRBJ2-7,CASTLAVSYEQYF,TGTGCCAGCACCTTGGCGGTCTCCTACGAGCAGTACTTC
-,TRBV7-8,TRBD1,TRBJ1-5,CASSQDRGNQPQHF,TGTGCCAGCAGCCAAGACAGGGGCAATCAGCCCCAGCATTTT
-,TRBV25-1,TRBD2,TRBJ2-1,CASTGTSGYNEQFF,TGTGCCAGCACCGGGACTAGCGGCTACAATGAGCAGTTCTTC
-,TRBV5-4,TRBD2,TRBJ2-7,CASSPGTSGRKEQYF,TGTGCCAGCAGCCCAGGGACTAGCGGGAGAAAGGAGCAGTACTTC
once,TRBV29-1,-,TRBJ1-1,CSVDTGHTEAFF,TGCAGCGTTGACACAGGCCACACTGAAGCTTTCTTT
-,TRBV7-3,TRBD2,TRBJ2-7,CASSSSGTTNYEQYF,TGTGCCAGCAGCTCTTCCGGGACTACTAACTACGAGCAGTACTTC
many,TRBV5-5,-,TRBJ2-2,CASSLRQNTGELFF,TGTGCCAGCAGCTTGAGACAGAACACCGGGGAGCTGTTTTTT
-,TRBV9,TRBD2,TRBJ2-7,CASSVGASGSHEQYF,TGTGCCAGCAGCGTAGGGGCTAGCGGGAGCCACGAGCAGTACTTC
-,TRBV5-1,TRBD1,TRBJ1-3,CASSERSGQGAGNTIYF,TGCGCCAGCAGTGAAAGGTCGGGACAGGGGGCAGGAAACACCATATATTTT
-,TRBV9,TRBD1,TRBJ2-7,CASSPWDSYEQYF,TGTGCCAGCAGCCCCTGGGACAGCTACGAGCAGTACTTC
few,TRBV6-6,TRBD1,TRBJ1-1,CASSYSPGQGSKIFF,TGTGCCAGCAGTTACTCACCGGGACAGGGTTCTAAGATTTTCTTT
few,TRBV5-6,-,TRBJ1-5,CASSLLRNREYQPQHF,TGTGCCAGCAGCCTTCTAAGGAACAGGGAGTACCAGCCCCAGCATTTT
-,TRBV6-5,TRBD1,TRBJ1-5,CASSQQGGQPQHF,TGTGCCAGCAGTCAACAGGGGGGACAGCCCCAGCATTTT
few,TRBV4-1,TRBD2,TRBJ2-5,CASSQDLPSGHQETQYF,TGCGCCAGCAGCCAAGATTTGCCTAGCGGCCACCAAGAGACCCAGTACTTC
few,TRBV5-6,-,TRBJ1-4,CASSLDSGREKLFF,TGTGCCAGCAGCTTGGACAGCGGGAGAGAAAAACTGTTTTTT
-,TRBV30,TRBD2,TRBJ2-3,CAWRTGLGTDTQYF,TGTGCCTGGAGAACGGGACTAGGCACAGATACGCAGTATTTT
few,TRBV5-1,-,TRBJ1-1,CASSLGTARGNTEAFF,TGCGCCAGCAGCTTGGGTACCGCCAGAGGGAACACTGAAGCTTTCTTT
-,TRBV7-3,-,TRBJ2-3,CASSVTGRTDTQYF,TGTGCCAGCAGCGTGACAGGGAGGACAGATACGCAGTATTTT
once,TRBV30,-,TRBJ2-2,CAWSTGNTGELFF,TGTGCCTGGAGTACAGGGAACACCGGGGAGCTGTTTTTT
-,TRBV5-4,TRBD2,TRBJ2-7,CASSSPSGRRYEQYF,TGTGCCAGCAGCTCCCCTAGCGGGAGGCGCTACGAGCAGTACTTC
-,TRBV5-1,-,TRBJ1-1,CASSQQQDTEAFF,TGCGCCAGCAGCCAACAACAGGACACTGAAGCTTTCTTT
-,TRBV29-1,-,TRBJ1-1,CSVEGGLNTEAFF,TGCAGCGTTGAGGGGGGATTGAACACTGAAGCTTTCTTT
-,TRBV4-1,-,TRBJ1-1,CASSQGLTRRNTEAFF,TGCGCCAGCAGCCAAGGCCTAACAAGGAGGAACACTGAAGCTTTCTTT
once,TRBV28,TRBD1,TRBJ1-2,CASSFGGTGGGGYTF,TGTGCCAGCAGTTTTGGGGGGACAGGGGGAGGGGGCTACACCTTC
-,TRBV5-1,-,TRBJ2-7,CASSLRVGEWQQYF,TGCGCCAGCAGCTTGCGCGTGGGAGAGTGGCAGCAGTACTTC
-,TRBV2,-,TRBJ2-3,CASSERIGGDTQYF,TGTGCCAGCAGTGAACGGATAGGGGGAGATACGCAGTATTTT
-,TRBV18,TRBD2,TRBJ2-6,CASHLGLERTGANVLTF,TGTGCCAGCCACCTGGGACTAGAGCGTACTGGGGCCAACGTCCTGACTTTC
-,TRBV2,TRBD2,TRBJ2-3,CASLRPGSGRTDTQYF,TGTGCCAGCCTCCGCCCCGGTAGCGGGAGAACAGATACGCAGTATTTT
-,TRBV5-1,TRBD1,TRBJ1-5,CASSLDAQGAYQPQHF,TGCGCCAGCAGCTTGGATGCACAGGGGGCTTATCAGCCCCAGCATTTT
-,TRBV6-6,-,TRBJ2-3,CACQGSTDTQYF,TGTGCCTGCCAGGGAAGCACAGATACGCAGTATTTT
many,TRBV5-6,-,TRBJ1-1,CASSLGVNTEAFF,TGTGCCAGCAGCTTAGGGGTGAACACTGAAGCTTTCTTT
few,TRBV19,-,TRBJ2-1,CASSIPDSLDNEQFF,TGTGCCAGTAGTATCCCGGACAGTCTCGACAATGAGCAGTTCTTC
few,TRBV7-9,TRBD2,TRBJ2-7,CASSNGLAEQYF,TGTGCCAGCAGTAACGGACTAGCGGAGCAGTACTTC
-,TRBV5-4,TRBD2,TRBJ2-7,CASSSQLAGALYEQYF,TGTGCCAGCAGCTCCCAACTAGCGGGAGCGCTCTACGAGCAGTACTTC
-,TRBV27,-,TRBJ2-1,CASSLLGDPQFF,TGTGCCAGCAGTTTACTGGGAGACCCTCAGTTCTTC
-,TRBV6-4,TRBD2,TRBJ2-1,CASSPGTSGSSEQFF,TGTGCCAGCAGCCCCGGGACTAGCGGGAGTAGTGAGCAGTTCTTC
-,TRBV5-1,TRBD1,TRBJ2-7,CASSPYLRAGGLEQYF,TGCGCCAGCAGCCCCTACCTTCGCGCAGGGGGCCTCGAGCAGTACTTC
-,TRBV4-1,TRBD2,TRBJ2-1,CASSPGLAGVPSYNEQFF,TGCGCCAGCAGCCCGGGACTAGCGGGAGTCCCCTCCTACAATGAGCAGTTCTTC
few,TRBV30,TRBD1,TRBJ1-1,CAYRTGRTEAFF,TGTGCCTACCGGACAGGGCGCACTGAAGCTTTCTTT
once,TRBV5-1,-,TRBJ1-2,CASSAGRGGDGYTF,TGCGCCAGCAGCGCAGGTAGGGGAGGAGACGGCTACACCTTC
-,TRBV18,-,TRBJ1-4,CASSAGNGEKLFF,TGTGCCAGCTCAGCGGGGAATGGGGAAAAACTGTTTTTT